The 19 T cell receptor beta chains below all came from one sample that was sequenced in a study of blood T cell repertoires in COVID-19. Sequencing used immunoSEQ multiplex PCR; TCRdb keeps in-frame clones, though not all of them. The profile shows about 150,000 clones, around 87% of them singletons. Specimen: peripheral blood. All receptors come from a woman between 35 and 50 years old with acute or convalescent COVID-19.

The chain uses TRBV5-1 and TRBJ2-7; 8 bases are a match to TRBD2. Germline assignment: CDR1 SGHRS and CDR2 YFSETQ. There are 15 residues in the CDR3. With 0 bases clipped from V and 0 bases from J, the junction kept 2 bases outside the gene matches. The CDR3 region has the DNA TGCGCCAGCAGCTTGGGGGCGGGAGGCTCCTACGAGCAGTACTTC. This sequence encodes CASSLGAGGSYEQYF.

The V gene is TRBV9, the J gene TRBJ1-3; D uncertain. In germline, CDR1 is SGDLS, CDR2 YYNGEE. V lost 4 bases, J lost 8 bases, and 10 bases lay in between. The CDR3 contains 12 residues. The DNA for the CDR3 is TGTGCCAGCAGCAAGGAAGAGGACACCATATATTTT. Amino acid sequence: CASSKEEDTIYF.

V gene TRBV12-3 or TRBV12-4 combines with J gene TRBJ2-7; 7 nucleotides agree with TRBD2. V lost 7 bases, J lost 4 bases, and 7 bases stayed unmatched. The CDR3 loop spans 13 amino acids. The CDR3 DNA reads as TGTGCCAGCACACTACGAGCGGGGTACGAGCAGTACTTC. Translating it yields CASTLRAGYEQYF.

The chain links TRBV2 to TRBJ2-1, with 7 bases aligning to TRBD2. The CDR3 is made up of 11 amino acids. Germline CDR1 is SNHLY and CDR2 is FYNNEI. V shed 7 bases and J 10 bases; nucleotides not matched to a gene: 4. DNA for the CDR3: TGTGCCAGCACATGGGGGGGGGAGCAGTTCTTC. It encodes CASTWGGEQFF.

The chain uses TRBV15 and TRBJ2-5; the D gene is possibly TRBD1 (6 bases). The CDR3 spans 14 residues. Trimming left V 4 bases short and J 3 bases short, with 12 bases between. The germline V gene has CDR1 LNHNV and CDR2 YYDKDF (reference sequence). CDR3 protein: CATSTNREKETQYF. The CDR3 DNA reads TGTGCCACCAGCACTAACAGGGAGAAAGAGACCCAGTACTTC.

CDR3 sequence (DNA): TGCAGCGTCCCCCGGGGCACTGAAGCTTTCTTT. It is translated as CSVPRGTEAFF. V gene TRBV29-1 combines with J gene TRBJ1-1; D unresolved. Germline lookup yields CDR1 SQVTM and CDR2 ANQGSEA. V lost 6 bases, J lost 4 bases, and 9 bases lay in between. The CDR3 extends over 11 amino acids.

The V call is TRBV19, the J call TRBJ1-4; 9 bases line up with TRBD1. CDR3 size: 12 residues. The V and J ends lost 11 bases and 7 bases, in that order; junction bases with no gene match: 5. CDR1 is LNHDA, CDR2 SQIVND, per germline (reference sequence). The CDR3 loop reads CAAGQGSEKLFF. The CDR3 DNA is TGTGCCGCGGGACAGGGAAGTGAAAAACTGTTTTTT.

V usage is TRBV10-1 and J usage is TRBJ2-1; possibly TRBD1 for D (5 bases). The germline CDR1 and CDR2 sequences are WNHNN and SYGVQD (reference sequence). The V and J ends lost 1 base and 6 bases respectively, with 16 bases between them. The CDR3 extends over 16 amino acids. The CDR3 loop reads CASSEYPNGDSNEQFF. Written as DNA, the CDR3 is TGCGCCAGCAGTGAGTATCCGAATGGTGACAGCAATGAGCAGTTCTTC.

The chain uses TRBV6-5 and TRBJ1-4; TRBD1 is a possible D gene (6 bases). Germline V gives CDR1 MNHEY, CDR2 SVGAGI. V was cut by 6 bases and J by 8 bases, with 16 bases left in between. The CDR3 spans 14 residues. The CDR3 nucleotides read TGTGCCAGCAGACAATACGGGACAAGCGAAAAACTGTTTTTT. This translates into CASRQYGTSEKLFF.

This chain links TRBV24-1 with TRBJ2-3; D perhaps matches TRBD2 (5 bases). The CDR3 covers 16 residues. From germline, CDR1 is KGHDR and CDR2 SFDVKD. The V end was cut by 3 bases, the J end by 6 bases, with 18 bases between. CDR3 nucleotide sequence: TGTGCCACCAGTGATCGGGTAAGCGGTTCTTGGGATACGCAGTATTTT. It codes for CATSDRVSGSWDTQYF.

The chain joins TRBV3-1 (or the pseudogene TRBV3-2) to TRBJ1-2; no definite D call. This CDR3 is built from 14 residues. The V and J ends lost 4 bases and 5 bases respectively, with 14 bases between them. In germline, CDR1 is LGHDT, CDR2 YNNKEL (reference sequence). The CDR3 nucleotides are TGTGCCAGCAGCCCCAACCTCCGGTTATATGGCTACACCTTC. Translated, it gives CASSPNLRLYGYTF.

This chain uses TRBV6-5 with TRBJ2-7, with 13 positions matching TRBD2. J gave up 10 bases and V 7 bases, and 7 bases lay outside the gene matches. CDR1 and CDR2 from the germline V gene are MNHEY and SVGAGI. The CDR3 consists of 13 residues. CDR3 coding DNA: TGTGCCAGCACCCTGGGACTAGCGGGATCACAGTACTTC. Translated: CASTLGLAGSQYF.

The gene calls are TRBV5-1 and TRBJ2-7; TRBD2 matches at 15 bases. The CDR3 length is 16 residues. V shed 3 bases, J shed 5 bases, and the junction held 6 bases outside the gene matches. CDR1 SGHRS and CDR2 YFSETQ come from the germline V gene. Here the CDR3 DNA reads TGCGCCAGCAGCTCCACCCGGACTAGCGGGAGGGACGAGCAGTACTTC. It codes for CASSSTRTSGRDEQYF. Complete variable domain (other parts from reference TRBV5-1 and TRBJ2-7): KAGVTQTPRYLIKTRGQQVTLSCSPISGHRSVSWYQQTPGQGLQFLFEYFSETQRNKGNFPGRFSGRQFSNSRSEMNVSTLELGDSALYLCASSSTRTSGRDEQYFGPGTRLTVT.

The gene calls are TRBV19 and TRBJ2-1; the match to TRBD1 covers 7 bases. The trim removed 1 base at V and 7 bases at J, leaving 4 bases unmatched. The CDR3 runs 14 residues. CDR1 is LNHDA, CDR2 SQIVND, per germline (reference sequence). The CDR3 reads CASSIAGGMNEQFF. The CDR3 DNA follows: TGTGCCAGTAGTATAGCAGGGGGTATGAATGAGCAGTTCTTC.

The V gene is TRBV5-1, the J gene TRBJ2-3; 7 bases map to TRBD2. The CDR3 is 14 residues long. Germline V gene lookup returns CDR1 SGHRS and CDR2 YFSETQ. The junction had 8 bases not matched to a gene; V was cut back by 4 bases and J by 6 bases. The CDR3 DNA is TGCGCCAGCAGCAAGACTAGCCGGGAGGATACGCAGTATTTT. Translation gives CASSKTSREDTQYF.

CDR3 sequence: CASSLGGANRVNTEAFF. In DNA form, the CDR3 reads TGCGCCAGCAGCTTGGGAGGCGCGAACAGGGTGAACACTGAAGCTTTCTTT. The chain couples TRBV5-1 to TRBJ1-1, with D possibly TRBD1 on 6 matching bases. CDR3 length equals 17 residues. Germline V CDR1 and CDR2: SGHRS, YFSETQ. V lost 0 bases and J 0 bases, leaving 15 bases between the germline ends.

The chain joins TRBV21-1 to TRBJ1-1; the DNA was not used to check the table's D call, TRBD1. TRBV21-1 is noted as a pseudogene. The CDR3 totals 17 residues. The CDR3 region is CASSASGTGVRNTEAFF. CDR3 DNA: TGTGCCAGCAGCGCATCCGGGACAGGGGTCCGAAACACTGAAGCTTTCTTT.

The chain employs TRBV15 and TRBJ2-3; the D is unclear. The CDR3 covers 17 residues. CDR1 is LNHNV, CDR2 YYDKDF, per germline (reference sequence). The V end lost 0 bases, the J end lost 2 bases, and 15 bases lay between the germline ends. DNA of the CDR3: TGTGCCACCAGCAGAGAAGTTCTAGGCAGCTACACAGATACGCAGTATTTT. Its protein product is CATSREVLGSYTDTQYF.

The chain has TRBV4-1 and TRBJ1-2; 8 positions match TRBD1. CDR1 is MGHRA and CDR2 is YSYEKL in the germline V gene. The junction had 13 bases not matched to a gene; V was cut back by 4 bases and J by 9 bases. The CDR3 totals 15 residues. Here the CDR3 reads CASSPIGQGAFSYTF. The CDR3 DNA sequence: TGCGCCAGCAGCCCGATCGGGCAGGGGGCTTTCAGCTACACCTTC.